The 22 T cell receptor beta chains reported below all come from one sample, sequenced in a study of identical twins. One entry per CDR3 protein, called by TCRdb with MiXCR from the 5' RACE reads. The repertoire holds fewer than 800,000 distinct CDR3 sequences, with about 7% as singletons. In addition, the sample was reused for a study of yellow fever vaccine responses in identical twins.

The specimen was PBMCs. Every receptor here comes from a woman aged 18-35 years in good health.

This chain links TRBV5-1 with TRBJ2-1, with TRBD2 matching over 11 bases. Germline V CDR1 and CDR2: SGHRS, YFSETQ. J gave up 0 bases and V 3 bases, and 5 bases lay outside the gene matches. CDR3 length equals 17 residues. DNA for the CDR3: TGCGCCAGCAGCTGGGGACTAGCGGAAAGCTCCTACAATGAGCAGTTCTTC. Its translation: CASSWGLAESSYNEQFF.

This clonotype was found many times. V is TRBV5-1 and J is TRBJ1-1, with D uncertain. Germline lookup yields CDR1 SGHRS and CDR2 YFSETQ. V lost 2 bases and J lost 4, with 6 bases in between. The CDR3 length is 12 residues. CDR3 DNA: TGCGCCAGCAGCTTCCCGGGCACTGAAGCTTTCTTT. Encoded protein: CASSFPGTEAFF.

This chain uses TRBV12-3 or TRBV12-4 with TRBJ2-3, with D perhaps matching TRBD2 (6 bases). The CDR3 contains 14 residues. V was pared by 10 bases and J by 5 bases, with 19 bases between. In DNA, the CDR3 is TGTGCCACCCGACGGGGCGGGGCGCGAGATACGCAGTATTTT. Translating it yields CATRRGGARDTQYF.

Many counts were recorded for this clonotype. Here the CDR3 reads CASSSYSVTGGVMNTEAFF. In DNA, the CDR3 is TGTGCCAGCAGCTCGTACTCTGTGACAGGGGGAGTGATGAACACTGAAGCTTTCTTT. V is TRBV11-1 and J is TRBJ1-1; the match to TRBD1 covers 9 bases. Germline CDR1 reads SGHAT; CDR2 reads FQDESV (reference sequence). The CDR3 is made up of 19 amino acids. The V segment lost 4 bases and the J segment 0 bases; nucleotides outside the gene matches: 15.

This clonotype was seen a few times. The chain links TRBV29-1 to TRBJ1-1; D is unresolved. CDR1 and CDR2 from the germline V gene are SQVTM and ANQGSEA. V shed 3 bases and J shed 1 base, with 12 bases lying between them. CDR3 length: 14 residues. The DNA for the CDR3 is TGCAGCGTTGAGCCCCGGCTCTCGAACACTGAAGCTTTCTTT. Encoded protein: CSVEPRLSNTEAFF.

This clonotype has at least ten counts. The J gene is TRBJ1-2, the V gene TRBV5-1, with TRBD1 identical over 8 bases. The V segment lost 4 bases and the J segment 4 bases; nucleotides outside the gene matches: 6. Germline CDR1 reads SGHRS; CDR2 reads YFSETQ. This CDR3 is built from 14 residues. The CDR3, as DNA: TGCGCCAGCAGCACCACCACAGGGGGCTATGGCTACACCTTC. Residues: CASSTTTGGYGYTF.

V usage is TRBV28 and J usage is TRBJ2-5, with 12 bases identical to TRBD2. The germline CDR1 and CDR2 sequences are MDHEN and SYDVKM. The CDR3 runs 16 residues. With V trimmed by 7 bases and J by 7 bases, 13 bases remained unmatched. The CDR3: CASKSTGTSGLGTQYF. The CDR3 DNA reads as TGTGCCAGCAAATCCACCGGGACTAGCGGGCTTGGGACCCAGTACTTC. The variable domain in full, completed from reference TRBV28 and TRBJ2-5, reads DVKVTQSSRYLVKRTGEKVFLECVQDMDHENMFWYRQDPGLGLRLIYFSYDVKMKEKGDIPEGYSVSREKKERFSLILESASTNQTSMYLCASKSTGTSGLGTQYFGPGTRLLVL.

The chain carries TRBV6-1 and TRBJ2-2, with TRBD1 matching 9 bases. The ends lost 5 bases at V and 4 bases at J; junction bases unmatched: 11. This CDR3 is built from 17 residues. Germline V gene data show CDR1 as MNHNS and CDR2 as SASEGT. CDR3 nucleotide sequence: TGTGCCAGCAGTCAATATGGGACAGGGTCGGGCACCGGGGAGCTGTTTTTT. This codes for CASSQYGTGSGTGELFF.

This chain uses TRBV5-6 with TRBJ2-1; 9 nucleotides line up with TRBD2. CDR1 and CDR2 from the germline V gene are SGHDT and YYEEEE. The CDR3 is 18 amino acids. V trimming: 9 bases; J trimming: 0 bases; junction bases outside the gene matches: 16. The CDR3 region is CAIGSGLTSGHSYNEQFF. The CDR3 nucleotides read TGTGCCATCGGCTCCGGGCTGACTAGCGGCCACTCCTACAATGAGCAGTTCTTC.

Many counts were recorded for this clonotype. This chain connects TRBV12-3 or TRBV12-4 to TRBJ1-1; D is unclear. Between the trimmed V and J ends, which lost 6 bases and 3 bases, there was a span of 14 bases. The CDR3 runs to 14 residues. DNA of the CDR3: TGTGCCAGCAGCTCGGGATTACGGCACACTGAAGCTTTCTTT. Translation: CASSSGLRHTEAFF.

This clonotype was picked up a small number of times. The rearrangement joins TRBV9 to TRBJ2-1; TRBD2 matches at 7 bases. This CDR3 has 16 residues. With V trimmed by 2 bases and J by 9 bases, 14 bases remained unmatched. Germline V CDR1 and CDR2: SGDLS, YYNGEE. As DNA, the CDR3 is TGTGCCAGCAGCGTCTCACGGCTAGCGGCACAAGTTGAGCAGTTCTTC. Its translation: CASSVSRLAAQVEQFF.

The DNA for the CDR3 is TGTGCCAGCAGCTTCGACCAGGGGGCGGGCAATCAGCCCCAGCATTTT. It is translated as CASSFDQGAGNQPQHF. The chain links TRBV6-1 to TRBJ1-5; the match to TRBD1 covers 8 bases. Losses at the gene ends were 6 bases for V and 2 bases for J; bases not matched to a gene: 9. CDR1 and CDR2 from the germline V gene are MNHNS and SASEGT. There are 16 residues in the CDR3.

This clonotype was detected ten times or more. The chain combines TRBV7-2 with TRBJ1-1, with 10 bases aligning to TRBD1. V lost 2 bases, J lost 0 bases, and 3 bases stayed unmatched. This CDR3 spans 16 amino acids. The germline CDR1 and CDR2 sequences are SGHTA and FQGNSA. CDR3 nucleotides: TGTGCCAGCAGCTTATGGACAGGGGGTATGAACACTGAAGCTTTCTTT. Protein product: CASSLWTGGMNTEAFF.

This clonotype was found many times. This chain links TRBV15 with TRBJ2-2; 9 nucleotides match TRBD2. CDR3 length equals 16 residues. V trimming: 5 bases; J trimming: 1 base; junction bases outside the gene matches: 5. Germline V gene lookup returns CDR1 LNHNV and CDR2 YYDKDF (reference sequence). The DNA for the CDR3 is TGTGCCACCAGCCCAAGACTAGCGGAGAACACCGGGGAGCTGTTTTTT. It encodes CATSPRLAENTGELFF.

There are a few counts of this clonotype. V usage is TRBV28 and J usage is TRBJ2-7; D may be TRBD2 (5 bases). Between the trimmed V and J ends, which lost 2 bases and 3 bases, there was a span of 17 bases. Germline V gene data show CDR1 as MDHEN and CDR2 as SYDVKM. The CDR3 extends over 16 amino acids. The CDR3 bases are TGTGCCAGCAGTTTACCCGGAGAGGGTGGAAGCTACGAGCAGTACTTC. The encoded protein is CASSLPGEGGSYEQYF.

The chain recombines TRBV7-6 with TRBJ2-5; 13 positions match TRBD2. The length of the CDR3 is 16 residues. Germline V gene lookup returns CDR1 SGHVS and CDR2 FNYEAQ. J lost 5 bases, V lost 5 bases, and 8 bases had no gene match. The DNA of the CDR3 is TGTGCCAGCAGCGAAGGACTAGCGGGAGTTTATGAGACCCAGTACTTC. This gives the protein CASSEGLAGVYETQYF. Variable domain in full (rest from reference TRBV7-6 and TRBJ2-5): GAGVSQSPRYKVTKRGQDVALRCDPISGHVSLYWYRQALGQGPEFLTYFNYEAQQDKSGLPNDRFSAERPEGSISTLTIQRTEQRDSAMYRCASSEGLAGVYETQYFGPGTRLLVL.

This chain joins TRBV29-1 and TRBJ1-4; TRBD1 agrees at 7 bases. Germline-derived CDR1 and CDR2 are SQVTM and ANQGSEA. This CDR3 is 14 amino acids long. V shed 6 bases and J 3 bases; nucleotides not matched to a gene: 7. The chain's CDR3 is CSVTGTASNEKLFF. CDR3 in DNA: TGCAGCGTCACCGGGACAGCCTCTAATGAAAAACTGTTTTTT.

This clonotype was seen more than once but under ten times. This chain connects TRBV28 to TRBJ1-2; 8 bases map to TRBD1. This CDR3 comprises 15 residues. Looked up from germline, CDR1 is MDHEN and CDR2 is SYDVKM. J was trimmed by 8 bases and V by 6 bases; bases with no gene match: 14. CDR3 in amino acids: CASRLQGASLLGYTF. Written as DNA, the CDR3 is TGTGCCAGCAGACTGCAGGGGGCGTCTCTTCTAGGCTACACCTTC.

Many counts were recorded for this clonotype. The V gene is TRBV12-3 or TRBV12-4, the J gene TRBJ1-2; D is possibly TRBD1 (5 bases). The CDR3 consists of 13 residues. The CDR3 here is CASRGGIIYGYTF. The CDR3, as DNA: TGTGCTTCGCGTGGGGGGATCATCTATGGCTACACCTTC.

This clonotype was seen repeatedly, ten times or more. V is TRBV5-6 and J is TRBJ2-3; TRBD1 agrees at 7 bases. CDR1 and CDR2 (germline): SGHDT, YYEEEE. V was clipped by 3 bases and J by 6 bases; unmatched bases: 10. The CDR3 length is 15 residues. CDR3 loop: CASSWNDRVGDTQYF. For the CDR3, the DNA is TGTGCCAGCAGCTGGAATGACAGGGTGGGGGATACGCAGTATTTT.

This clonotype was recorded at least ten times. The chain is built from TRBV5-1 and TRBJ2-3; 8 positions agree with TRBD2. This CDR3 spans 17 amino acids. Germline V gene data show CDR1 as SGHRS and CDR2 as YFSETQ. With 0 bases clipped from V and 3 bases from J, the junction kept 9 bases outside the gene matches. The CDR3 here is CASSLAGGGVGTDTQYF. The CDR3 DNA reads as TGCGCCAGCAGCTTGGCCGGGGGGGGCGTCGGGACAGATACGCAGTATTTT.

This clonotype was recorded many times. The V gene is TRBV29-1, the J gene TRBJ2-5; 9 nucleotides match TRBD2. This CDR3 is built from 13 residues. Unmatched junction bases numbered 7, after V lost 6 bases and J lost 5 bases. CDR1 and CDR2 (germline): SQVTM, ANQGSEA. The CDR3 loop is CSVPGTSWETQYF. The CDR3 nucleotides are TGCAGCGTACCCGGGACTAGCTGGGAGACCCAGTACTTC.